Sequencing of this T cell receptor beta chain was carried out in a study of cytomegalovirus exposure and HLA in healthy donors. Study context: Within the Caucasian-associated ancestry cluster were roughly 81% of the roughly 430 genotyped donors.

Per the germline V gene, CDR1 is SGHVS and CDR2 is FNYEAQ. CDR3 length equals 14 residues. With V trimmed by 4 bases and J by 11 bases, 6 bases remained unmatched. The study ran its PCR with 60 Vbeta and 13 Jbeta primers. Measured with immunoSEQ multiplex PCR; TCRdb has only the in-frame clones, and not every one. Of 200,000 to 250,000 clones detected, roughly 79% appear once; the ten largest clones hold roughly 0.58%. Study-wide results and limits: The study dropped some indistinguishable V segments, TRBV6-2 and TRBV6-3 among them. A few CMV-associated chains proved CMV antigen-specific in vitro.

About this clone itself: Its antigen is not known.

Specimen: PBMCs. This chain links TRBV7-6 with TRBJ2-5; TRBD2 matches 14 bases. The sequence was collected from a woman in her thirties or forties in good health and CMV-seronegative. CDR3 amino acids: CASSSGLAGDEQYF. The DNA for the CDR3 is TGTGCCAGCAGCTCGGGACTAGCGGGGGATGAGCAGTACTTC.